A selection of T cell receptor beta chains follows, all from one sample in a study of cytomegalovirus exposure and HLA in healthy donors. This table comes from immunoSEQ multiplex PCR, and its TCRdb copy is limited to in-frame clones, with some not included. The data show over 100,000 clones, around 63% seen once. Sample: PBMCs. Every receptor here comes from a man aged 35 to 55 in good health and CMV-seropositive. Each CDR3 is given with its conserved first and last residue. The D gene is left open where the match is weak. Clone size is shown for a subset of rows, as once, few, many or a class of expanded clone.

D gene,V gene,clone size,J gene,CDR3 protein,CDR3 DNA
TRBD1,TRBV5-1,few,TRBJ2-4,CASGTGVGKNIQYF,TGCGCCAGCGGGACAGGGGTTGGCAAAAACATTCAGTACTTC
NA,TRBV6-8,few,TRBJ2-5,CASTGAGTLRETQYF,TGTGCCAGCACCGGGGCGGGGACTCTTAGAGAGACCCAGTACTTC
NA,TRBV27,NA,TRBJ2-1,CASSFWPYNEQFF,TGTGCCAGCAGTTTCTGGCCATACAATGAGCAGTTCTTC
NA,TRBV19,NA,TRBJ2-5,CASSIVGGALNQETQYF,TGTGCCAGTAGTATTGTTGGGGGGGCCCTGAACCAAGAGACCCAGTACTTC
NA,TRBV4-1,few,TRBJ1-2,CASSQDLLVNYGYTF,TGCGCCAGCAGCCAAGACTTGTTAGTGAACTATGGCTACACCTTC
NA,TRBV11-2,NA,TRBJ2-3,CASSLVGGPADTQYF,TGTGCCAGCAGCTTAGTGGGGGGGCCCGCAGATACGCAGTATTTT
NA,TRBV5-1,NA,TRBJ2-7,CASSLGSGSEQYF,TGCGCCAGCAGCTTGGGGAGCGGGTCGGAGCAGTACTTC
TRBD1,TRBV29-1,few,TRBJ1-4,CSVGDRGEKLFF,TGCAGCGTCGGGGACAGGGGAGAAAAACTGTTTTTT
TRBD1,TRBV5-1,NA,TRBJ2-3,CASSFRTGSTDTQYF,TGCGCCAGCAGCTTCCGGACAGGGAGCACAGATACGCAGTATTTT
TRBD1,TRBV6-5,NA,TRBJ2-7,CASSYSGTGSYEQYF,TGTGCCAGCAGTTACTCGGGGACAGGGTCCTACGAGCAGTACTTC
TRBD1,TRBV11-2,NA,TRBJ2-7,CASSRGLTYEQYF,TGTGCCAGCAGCAGGGGGCTGACGTACGAGCAGTACTTC
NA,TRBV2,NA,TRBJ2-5,CASSEERETQYF,TGTGCCAGCAGTGAAGAGAGGGAGACCCAGTACTTC
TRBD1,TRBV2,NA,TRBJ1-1,CASQTPPGQGKTEAFF,TGTGCCAGTCAAACCCCTCCGGGACAGGGGAAGACTGAAGCTTTCTTT
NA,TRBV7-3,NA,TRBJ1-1,CASSPTVDTEAFF,TGTGCCAGCAGCCCTACGGTGGACACTGAAGCTTTCTTT
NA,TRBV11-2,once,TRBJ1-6,CASSIRTVYNSPLHF,TGTGCCAGCAGCATCCGGACAGTCTATAATTCACCCCTCCACTTT
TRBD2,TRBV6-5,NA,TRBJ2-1,CASSYSSGAYNEQFF,TGTGCCAGCAGTTACTCTAGCGGGGCCTACAATGAGCAGTTCTTC
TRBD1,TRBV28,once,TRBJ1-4,CASNPGTGGWEKLFF,TGTGCCAGCAATCCCGGGACAGGGGGCTGGGAAAAACTGTTTTTT
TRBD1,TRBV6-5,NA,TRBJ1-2,CASSYSTTGGYGYTF,TGTGCCAGCAGTTACTCGACGACAGGGGGATATGGCTACACCTTC
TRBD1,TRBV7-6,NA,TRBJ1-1,CASSLVWERTGVNTEAFF,TGTGCCAGCAGCTTAGTTTGGGAAAGGACAGGGGTGAACACTGAAGCTTTCTTT
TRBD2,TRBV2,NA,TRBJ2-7,CASSNHGGASYEQYF,TGTGCCAGCAGTAACCACGGGGGGGCCTCCTACGAGCAGTACTTC
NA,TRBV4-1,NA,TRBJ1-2,CASSPEDSPGYGYTF,TGCGCCAGCAGCCCAGAGGACAGCCCAGGCTATGGCTACACCTTC
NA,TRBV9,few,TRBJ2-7,CASSEAGSSSYEQYF,TGTGCCAGCAGCGAGGCGGGATCCAGCTCCTACGAGCAGTACTTC
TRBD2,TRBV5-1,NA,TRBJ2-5,CASSLGLAGGPGQETQYF,TGCGCCAGCAGCTTGGGACTAGCGGGAGGGCCTGGGCAAGAGACCCAGTACTTC
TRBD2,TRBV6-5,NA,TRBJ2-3,CASSYGLAGSTDTQYF,TGTGCCAGCAGTTACGGACTAGCGGGGAGCACAGATACGCAGTATTTT
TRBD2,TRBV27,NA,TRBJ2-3,CASSLFFKAGDTDTQYF,TGTGCCAGCAGTTTATTCTTTAAGGCGGGAGACACAGATACGCAGTATTTT
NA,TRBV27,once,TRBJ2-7,CASSLSRSAYEQYF,TGTGCCAGCAGTTTATCGAGGTCAGCCTACGAGCAGTACTTC
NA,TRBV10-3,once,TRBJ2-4,CAISESWTAVAKNIQYF,TGTGCCATCAGTGAGTCCTGGACAGCAGTAGCCAAAAACATTCAGTACTTC
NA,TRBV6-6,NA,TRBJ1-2,CASGPGVDGYTF,TGTGCCAGCGGGCCGGGGGTGGATGGCTACACCTTC
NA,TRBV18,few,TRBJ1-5,CASSPMMVRDNQPQHF,TGTGCCAGCTCCCCCATGATGGTCAGGGATAATCAGCCCCAGCATTTT
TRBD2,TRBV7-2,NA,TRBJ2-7,CASSFAGGPYEQYF,TGTGCCAGCAGCTTTGCGGGAGGGCCCTACGAGCAGTACTTC
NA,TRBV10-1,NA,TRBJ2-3,CASSEGANTDTQYF,TGCGCCAGCAGTGAAGGGGCGAACACAGATACGCAGTATTTT
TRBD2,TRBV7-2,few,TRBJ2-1,CASSSLAGYNEQFF,TGTGCCAGCAGCTCATTAGCGGGATACAATGAGCAGTTCTTC